This T cell receptor (beta chain) appears in the sequencing data of a study of beta chain features in type 1 diabetes. CDR1 and CDR2 from the germline V gene are PRHDT and FYEKMQ (reference sequence). The CDR3 has 15 residues. Unmatched junction bases numbered 5, after V lost 4 bases and J lost 5 bases. Isolated RNA was reverse transcribed in full, so expressed TCRB transcripts were sequenced. Some clones are missing from TCRdb's copy, which holds only in-frame ones; the method was immunoSEQ multiplex PCR. The sample contains 150,000 to 200,000 clones, less than 9.5% of which appear only once. The origin of this receptor is a woman between 18 and 29 years old in good health. Sequences were obtained from central memory CD4+ T cells from blood. The chain is built from TRBV13 and TRBJ2-2; TRBD2 aligns across 9 bases. The CDR3: CASSSGLARTGELFF. The CDR3 nucleotides are TGTGCCAGCAGCTCGGGACTAGCCCGGACCGGGGAGCTGTTTTTT.